This T cell receptor (beta chain) was captured in a study of T cells in localized non-small cell lung cancer. Produced via immunoSEQ multiplex PCR; TCRdb's table is partial and in-frame only. The profile shows more than 100,000 clones, roughly 90% of them singletons. General study findings and limits: Only one tumor region was sequenced, so heterogeneity remains possible. Tumor trailed uninvolved adjacent lung in T cell clonality, which peaked there. Detection in adjacent lung was observed for a median around 59 of the top 100 tumor clones. Higher T cell density in the blood was associated with longer overall survival, whereas higher adjacent-lung clonality associated with shorter survival.

Turning to this clone: What it recognizes is unknown.

The origin of this receptor is a female donor older than 55 with stage I lung adenocarcinoma. The sequenced sample was peripheral blood, obtained before any cancer treatment.

CDR3 sequence: CASSSDSSSTDTQYF. DNA of the CDR3: TGTGCCAGCAGCTCAGACAGTTCTAGCACAGATACGCAGTATTTT. The chain uses TRBV11-2 and TRBJ2-3, with TRBD1 as a possible D gene (5 bases). Trimming left V 4 bases short and J 0 bases short, with 11 bases between. The CDR3 is 15 residues long. Germline CDR1 is SGHAT and CDR2 is FQNNGV.